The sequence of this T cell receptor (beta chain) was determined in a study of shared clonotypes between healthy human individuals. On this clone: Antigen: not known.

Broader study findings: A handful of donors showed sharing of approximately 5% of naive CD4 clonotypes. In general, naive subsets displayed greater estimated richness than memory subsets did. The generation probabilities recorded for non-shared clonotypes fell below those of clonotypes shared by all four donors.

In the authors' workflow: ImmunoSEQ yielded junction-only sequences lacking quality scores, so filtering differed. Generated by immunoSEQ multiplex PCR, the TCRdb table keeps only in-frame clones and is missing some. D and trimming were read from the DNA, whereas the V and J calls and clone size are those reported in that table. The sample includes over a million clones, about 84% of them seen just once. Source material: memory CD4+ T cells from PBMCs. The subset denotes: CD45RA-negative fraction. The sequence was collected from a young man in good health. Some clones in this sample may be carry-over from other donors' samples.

The CDR3 DNA follows: TGCGCCAGCATGAGGGCCGGCCAAGAGACCCAGTACTTC. It specifies CASMRAGQETQYF. The chain uses TRBV5-1 and TRBJ2-5, with D perhaps matching TRBD2 (5 bases). Trimming took off 6 bases at V and 1 base at J, with 10 bases between the two ends. Germline V CDR1 and CDR2: SGHRS, YFSETQ. There are 13 residues in the CDR3.